The entry below describes one T cell receptor (beta chain). This specimen comes from a study of T cell responses to AZD1222 COVID-19 vaccine. Measured with immunoSEQ multiplex PCR; TCRdb has only the in-frame clones, and not every one. The sample includes tens of thousands of clones, less than 90% of them seen just once. This CDR3 comprises 13 residues. Trimming removed 6 bases at V and 6 bases at J, with 12 bases between. Germline-derived CDR1 and CDR2 are MNHEY and SMNVEV (reference sequence). This sequence joins TRBV27 and TRBJ2-1, with a tentative D call TRBD2 (6 bases). This clonotype originated in an adult in good health. The material sequenced was peripheral blood, taken on day 0 of AZD1222 vaccination. The CDR3 sequence: CASREGYRNEQFF. CDR3 DNA sequence: TGTGCCAGCAGGGAGGGTTATCGCAATGAGCAGTTCTTC.